The present TCR beta chain was sequenced within a study of T cells after yellow fever vaccination. TCRdb re-derived calls from the 5' RACE reads in MiXCR, one entry per CDR3 protein. The sample includes more than 65,000 distinct CDR3 sequences, approximately 5% of them seen just once. Deletions cut 4 bases from V and 3 bases from J, with 15 bases between. Per germline, CDR1 LGHNA and CDR2 YNFKEQ. The CDR3 is 15 residues long. This sequence was found in a man younger than 30 who received the YFV17D yellow fever vaccine. V gene TRBV4-2 combines with J gene TRBJ2-5; TRBD1 is a possible D gene (5 bases). The sample in question was CD4+ T cells sorted from PBMCs, obtained less than 16 days after the first yellow fever vaccination. The CDR3 DNA is TGTGCCAGCAGCCCCCAGGGTGGGGCGGAAGAGACCCAGTACTTC. Protein product: CASSPQGGAEETQYF.